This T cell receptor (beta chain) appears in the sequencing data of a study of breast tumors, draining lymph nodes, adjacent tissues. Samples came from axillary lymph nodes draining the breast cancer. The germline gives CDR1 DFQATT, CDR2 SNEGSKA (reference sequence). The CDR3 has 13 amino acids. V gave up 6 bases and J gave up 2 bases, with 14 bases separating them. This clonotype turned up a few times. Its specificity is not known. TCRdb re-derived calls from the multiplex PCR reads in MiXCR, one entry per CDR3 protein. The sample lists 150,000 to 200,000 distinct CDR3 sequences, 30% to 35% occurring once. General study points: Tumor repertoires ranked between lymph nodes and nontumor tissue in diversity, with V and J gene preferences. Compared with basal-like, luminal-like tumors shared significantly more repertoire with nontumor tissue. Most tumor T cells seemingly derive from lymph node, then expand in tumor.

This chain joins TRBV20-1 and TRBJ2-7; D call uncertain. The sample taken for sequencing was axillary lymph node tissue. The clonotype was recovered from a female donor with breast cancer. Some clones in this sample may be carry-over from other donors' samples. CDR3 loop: CSARRLEPYEQYF. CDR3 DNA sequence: TGCAGTGCGAGACGTCTCGAACCCTACGAGCAGTACTTC.